The 18 T cell receptor beta chains below all came from one sample that was sequenced in a study of CXCR3-negative and CXCR3-positive naive CD8 T cells. Through 5' RACE with UMI labels, the TRB cDNA libraries were prepared. TCRdb re-called the 5' RACE reads; every CDR3 protein appears as one record, without DNA. Its clone listing holds fewer than 80,000 distinct CDR3 sequences. The specimen was naive CXCR3- CD8+ T cells from blood. Subset reported: CD45RO-CCR7+CD27+CD95- naive CD8+ T cells lacking CXCR3 (TNR3-). The receptors come from a human donor in good health. Some clones in this sample may be carry-over from other donors' samples.

The chain is built from TRBV6-5 and TRBJ2-3; TCRdb's D gene call, TRBD2, goes unchecked for lack of DNA. This CDR3 is built from 14 residues. Per germline, CDR1 MNHEY and CDR2 SVGAGI. This chain's CDR3 is CASSLAGDTDTQYF.

The V gene is TRBV7-9, the J gene TRBJ2-7; without DNA, the TCRdb call of TRBD1 cannot be checked. Germline-derived CDR1 and CDR2 are SEHNR and FQNEAQ (reference sequence). The length of the CDR3 is 13 residues. CDR3 sequence reads: CASSGGWIYEQYF.

V is TRBV19 and J is TRBJ2-7; TCRdb proposes TRBD1, but this gene call is untestable without DNA. The CDR3 contains 13 residues. Germline values: CDR1 LNHDA, CDR2 SQIVND (reference sequence). The CDR3 spells CASSMGEPYEQYF.

The chain recombines TRBV7-2 with TRBJ2-7; the TCRdb call, TRBD2, lacks DNA for checking. Germline V CDR1 and CDR2: SGHTA, FQGNSA. The CDR3 has 13 amino acids. CDR3 residues: CASSPRRGGEQYF.

V gene TRBV5-1 combines with J gene TRBJ2-4; TCRdb selects TRBD1, and the lack of DNA leaves this call unchecked. The CDR3 is 14 amino acids. Germline-derived CDR1 and CDR2 are SGHRS and YFSETQ. CDR3 residues: CASSDPTGKNIQYF.

J is TRBJ2-7 and V is TRBV3-1. CDR1 is LGHDT and CDR2 is YNNKEL in the germline V gene (reference sequence). The CDR3 is made up of 14 amino acids. CDR3: CASSQAVGSYEQYF.

V is TRBV12-3 or TRBV12-4 and J is TRBJ2-1. The CDR3 has 13 amino acids. This CDR3 is CASRESSYNEQFF.

The chain uses TRBV2 and TRBJ1-1; checking the TCRdb D call of TRBD1 is not possible without DNA. Germline loops: CDR1 SNHLY, CDR2 FYNNEI. CDR3 size: 16 residues. CDR3 amino acids: CASSVWQPRENTEAFF.

The chain couples TRBV9 to TRBJ2-3; TCRdb outputs TRBD1, but without DNA this stays unchecked. This CDR3 has 14 amino acids. The germline CDR1 and CDR2 sequences are SGDLS and YYNGEE. The CDR3 here is CASSSFGGGDTQYF. Full variable domain (remainder filled in from reference TRBV9 and TRBJ2-3): DSGVTQTPKHLITATGQRVTLRCSPRSGDLSVYWYQQSLDQGLQFLIQYYNGEERAKGNILERFSAQQFPDLHSELNLSSLELGDSALYFCASSSFGGGDTQYFGPGTRLTVL.

V and J are TRBV4-1 and TRBJ2-2; as DNA is missing, the TRBD1 call by TCRdb cannot be tested. Per germline, CDR1 MGHRA and CDR2 YSYEKL. There are 15 residues in the CDR3. This CDR3 reads CASSQSQGFTGELFF.

This chain joins TRBV4-1 and TRBJ2-2. Germline V gene lookup returns CDR1 MGHRA and CDR2 YSYEKL. CDR3 length: 13 amino acids. CDR3: CASSPHSTGELFF.

The chain has TRBV7-9 and TRBJ1-1. CDR1 is SEHNR, CDR2 FQNEAQ, per germline (reference sequence). This CDR3 is 17 amino acids long. CDR3 loop: CASSSDIGRTENTEAFF.

The chain uses TRBV9 and TRBJ2-1; TCRdb calls TRBD2, which cannot be checked without DNA. Germline assignment: CDR1 SGDLS and CDR2 YYNGEE. CDR3 length: 15 amino acids. This chain's CDR3 is CASSKGGGSYNEQFF.

The chain joins TRBV25-1 to TRBJ1-4. This CDR3 contains 14 residues. Germline-derived CDR1 and CDR2 are MGHDK and SYGVNS. This chain's CDR3 is CASSERGYVEKLFF.

The J gene is TRBJ1-1, the V gene TRBV5-1; TCRdb names TRBD1, which stays unverified in the absence of DNA. The CDR3 contains 13 residues. The germline gives CDR1 SGHRS, CDR2 YFSETQ. The CDR3 reads CASSSTGNTEAFF. The complete variable domain, with remaining parts taken from reference TRBV5-1 and TRBJ1-1, reads KAGVTQTPRYLIKTRGQQVTLSCSPISGHRSVSWYQQTPGQGLQFLFEYFSETQRNKGNFPGRFSGRQFSNSRSEMNVSTLELGDSALYLCASSSTGNTEAFFGQGTRLTVV.

The V and J genes are TRBV12-3 or TRBV12-4 and TRBJ1-1. This CDR3 has 12 amino acids. CDR3: CASSSQTFEAFF.

J is TRBJ1-2 and V is TRBV20-1; the TCRdb call, TRBD1, lacks DNA for checking. This CDR3 has 16 amino acids. Germline V lookup: CDR1 DFQATT, CDR2 SNEGSKA (reference sequence). CDR3 region: CSARERGQEFIYGYTF.

V is TRBV20-1 and J is TRBJ1-1. Germline V gene data show CDR1 as DFQATT and CDR2 as SNEGSKA (reference sequence). This CDR3 is 12 amino acids long. The CDR3 sequence: CSAPFGNTEAFF.